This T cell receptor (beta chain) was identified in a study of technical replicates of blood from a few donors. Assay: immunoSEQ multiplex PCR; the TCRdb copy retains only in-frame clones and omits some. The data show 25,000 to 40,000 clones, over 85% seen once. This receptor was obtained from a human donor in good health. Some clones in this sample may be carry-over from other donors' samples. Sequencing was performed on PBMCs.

CDR3 sequence (DNA): TGTGCCAGCAGCCCCCAGCTGGGGGGCACTGAAGCTTTCTTT. Amino acids: CASSPQLGGTEAFF. This chain connects TRBV9 to TRBJ1-1, with D possibly matching TRBD1 (5 bases). Trimming stripped 4 bases from V and 4 bases from J, with 14 bases between. Per the germline V gene, CDR1 is SGDLS and CDR2 is YYNGEE. This CDR3 contains 14 residues.